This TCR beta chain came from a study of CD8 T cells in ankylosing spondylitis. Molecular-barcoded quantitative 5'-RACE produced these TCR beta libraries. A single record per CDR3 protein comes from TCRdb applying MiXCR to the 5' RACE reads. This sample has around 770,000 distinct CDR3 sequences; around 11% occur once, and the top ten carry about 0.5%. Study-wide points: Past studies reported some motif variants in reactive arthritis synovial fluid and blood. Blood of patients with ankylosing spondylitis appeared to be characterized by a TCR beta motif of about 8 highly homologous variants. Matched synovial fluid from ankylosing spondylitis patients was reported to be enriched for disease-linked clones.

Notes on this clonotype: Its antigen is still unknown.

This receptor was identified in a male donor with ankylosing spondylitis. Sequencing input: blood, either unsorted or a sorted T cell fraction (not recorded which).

CDR3 sequence: CASSLTGSGQYF. The DNA for the CDR3 is TGTGCCAGCAGTTTAACAGGGTCGGGGCAGTACTTC. The V call is TRBV12-3 or TRBV12-4, the J call TRBJ2-7; D perhaps matches TRBD1 (6 bases). Trimming removed 2 bases at V and 9 bases at J, with 11 bases between. CDR3 size: 12 residues.